This TCR beta chain comes out of a study of blood T cell repertoires in COVID-19. Study as a whole: Some COVID-19 samples were acute and others convalescent; all came from the United States, Italy and Spain. Sources were T cells, B-cell-depleted T cells, or PBMCs; the material itself was cDNA or gDNA.

As originally analysed: Nucleated cell number was recorded as an estimate derived from reference gene primer amplification. The repertoire was sequenced with immunoSEQ multiplex PCR; TCRdb's copy has only in-frame clones and lacks some. Clone size and V and J calls were adopted from that table, with D and trimming inferred from the DNA. This table holds more than 75,000 clones, roughly 91% found once. This CDR3 has 13 amino acids. Trimming cost V 10 bases and J 3 bases, with 15 bases left between them. The V gene's germline CDR1 is MNHEY and CDR2 SVGAGI. Sequencing was performed on peripheral blood. The chain recombines TRBV6-5 with TRBJ1-2, with a possible D match to TRBD1 (6 bases). The TCR comes from a woman of 80 years or more with active COVID-19. As DNA, the CDR3 is TGTGCCACACAGGGATCACGGGACTATGGCTACACCTTC. Translation: CATQGSRDYGYTF.